This is a list of T cell receptor beta chains from one sample in a study of blood T cell repertoires in COVID-19. TCRdb keeps only in-frame clones here, not all; method: immunoSEQ multiplex PCR. Of roughly 320,000 clones in the sample, 85% to 95% were seen once. Sequencing used PBMCs or T cells enriched from blood (not recorded which). The receptors derive from a woman aged 25 to 39 who had been exposed to COVID-19. CDR3s include the opening cysteine and the closing phenylalanine or tryptophan. The order of the fields is D gene, clone size, V gene, CDR3 length, J gene, CDR3 protein, CDR3 DNA. The D gene is left open where the match is weak. Size is omitted from some rows. Given values are once, few, many or a class for expanded clones.

>-|once|TRBV19|15|TRBJ1-3
CASSIAGGSGNTIYF
TGTGCCAGTAGTATCGCGGGGGGCTCTGGAAACACCATATATTTT
>-|once|TRBV5-1|14|TRBJ1-1
CASSLVGARTEAFF
TGCGCCAGCAGCTTGGTTGGGGCACGTACTGAAGCTTTCTTT
>-|-|TRBV5-1|17|TRBJ2-6
CASTNTPRTAGANVLTF
TGCGCCAGCACCAATACCCCGCGGACAGCTGGGGCCAACGTCCTGACTTTC
>-|-|TRBV25-1|15|TRBJ2-3
CASSGPPGNTDTQYF
TGTGCCAGCAGTGGCCCCCCAGGGAACACAGATACGCAGTATTTT
>-|-|TRBV6-5|13|TRBJ2-2
CASRPGYTGELFF
TGTGCCAGCAGGCCAGGGTACACCGGGGAGCTGTTTTTT
>TRBD1|-|TRBV2|13|TRBJ1-2
CASLRGPDYGYTF
TGTGCCAGCCTAAGGGGGCCTGACTATGGCTACACCTTC
>-|-|TRBV7-5|16|TRBJ1-2
CARSSLNQDRVGGYTF
TGTGCCAGAAGCTCTCTCAACCAAGACAGGGTGGGTGGCTACACCTTC
>TRBD1|-|TRBV5-1|16|TRBJ1-1
CASRLGTGIMNTEAFF
TGCGCCAGCAGGTTAGGGACAGGGATTATGAACACTGAAGCTTTCTTT
>TRBD1|-|TRBV9|15|TRBJ1-4
CASSTSGGTNEKLFF
TGTGCCAGCAGTACCTCAGGGGGGACTAATGAAAAACTGTTTTTT
>TRBD1|once|TRBV7-9|12|TRBJ1-1
CASSSQGIEAFF
TGTGCCAGCAGCTCACAGGGGATTGAAGCTTTCTTT
>TRBD2|once|TRBV7-2|15|TRBJ2-7
CASSRHGGSLYEQYF
TGTGCCAGCAGCCGCCACGGGGGGTCCCTCTACGAGCAGTACTTC
>-|-|TRBV12-2|15|TRBJ2-5
CASRLGGLVMETQYF
TGTGCAAGTCGCTTAGGTGGACTAGTTATGGAGACCCAGTACTTC
>TRBD2|-|TRBV18|14|TRBJ2-1
CASSSAGGLNEQFF
TGTGCCAGCTCCTCGGCGGGGGGGCTCAATGAGCAGTTCTTC
>-|-|TRBV5-4|14|TRBJ2-1
CASSQAGPYNEQFF
TGTGCCAGCAGCCAGGCGGGCCCCTACAATGAGCAGTTCTTC
>-|once|TRBV29-1|12|TRBJ2-7
CSGASGAHEQYF
TGCAGCGGGGCATCAGGGGCCCACGAGCAGTACTTC
>-|-|TRBV27|14|TRBJ1-1
CASRAEGSWAEAFF
TGTGCCAGCAGGGCGGAGGGGAGTTGGGCTGAAGCTTTCTTT
>TRBD2|-|TRBV7-2|15|TRBJ2-7
CASSSKTSVGYEQYF
TGTGCCAGCAGCTCAAAGACTAGCGTGGGCTACGAGCAGTACTTC
>-|-|TRBV7-6|12|TRBJ2-7
CASSLAEGEQYF
TGTGCCAGCAGCTTAGCTGAGGGCGAGCAGTACTTC
>-|-|TRBV3-1/TRBV3-2|13|TRBJ1-2
CASSPLAGKGYTF
TGTGCCAGCAGCCCCCTGGCAGGGAAGGGCTACACCTTC
>TRBD2|-|TRBV5-4|16|TRBJ2-7
CASSSKGLAALSEQYF
TGTGCCAGCAGCTCGAAGGGACTAGCTGCCCTATCGGAGCAGTACTTC
>TRBD1|-|TRBV6-5|13|TRBJ1-1
CASRGQSGTEAFF
TGTGCCAGCAGGGGACAGAGTGGGACTGAAGCTTTCTTT
>TRBD1|-|TRBV15|17|TRBJ2-1
CATSRHGDRGRVNEQFF
TGTGCCACCAGCAGACACGGTGACAGGGGCCGCGTCAATGAGCAGTTCTTC
>-|-|TRBV19|14|TRBJ1-5
CAIPRRGLSQPQHF
TGTGCCATTCCCCGTAGGGGCTTATCTCAGCCCCAGCATTTT
>-|-|TRBV6-5|14|TRBJ1-2
CASRTKRGFGGYTF
TGTGCCAGCAGAACGAAGAGGGGGTTCGGTGGCTACACCTTC
>TRBD1|-|TRBV7-9|16|TRBJ2-7
CASSLAYDRETYEQYF
TGTGCCAGCAGCTTAGCTTATGACAGGGAGACCTACGAGCAGTACTTC
>TRBD1|-|TRBV6-5|13|TRBJ1-2
CASTVRQGSGYTF
TGTGCCAGCACCGTCAGACAGGGGTCAGGCTACACCTTC
>-|once|TRBV5-1|14|TRBJ2-1
CASSLASGGDEQFF
TGCGCCAGCAGCTTGGCGTCGGGGGGCGATGAGCAGTTCTTC
>-|-|TRBV19|18|TRBJ1-6
CASSLSAQGLGYNSPLHF
TGTGCCAGTAGTTTGTCTGCTCAGGGCTTAGGGTATAATTCACCCCTCCACTTT
>TRBD1|-|TRBV4-1|16|TRBJ1-1
CASSQGQGARGTEAFF
TGCGCCAGCAGCCAAGGGCAGGGGGCGCGAGGCACTGAAGCTTTCTTT
>-|-|TRBV12-3/TRBV12-4|13|TRBJ1-5
CASSLDRQQPQHF
TGTGCCAGCAGTCTCGATCGACAGCAGCCCCAGCATTTT
>-|-|TRBV3-1/TRBV3-2|14|TRBJ1-2
CASSQGGPIYGYTF
TGTGCCAGCAGCCAAGGTGGTCCTATCTATGGCTACACCTTC
>TRBD1|once|TRBV7-2|15|TRBJ2-5
CASSRPGTGGETQYF
TGTGCCAGCAGCCGCCCCGGGACAGGGGGCGAGACCCAGTACTTC
>-|-|TRBV5-1|15|TRBJ2-3
CASSPGGPSTDTQYF
TGCGCCAGCAGCCCCGGGGGGCCTAGCACAGATACGCAGTATTTT
>-|-|TRBV19|13|TRBJ2-1
CASIPRGSYEQFF
TGTGCCAGCATTCCCCGAGGTAGCTATGAGCAGTTCTTC
>TRBD2|-|TRBV6-5|13|TRBJ2-2
CASRREGTGELFF
TGTGCCAGCCGGCGGGAGGGCACCGGGGAGCTGTTTTTT
>TRBD1|once|TRBV14|16|TRBJ1-6
CASSRQGPTYNSPLHF
TGTGCCAGCAGCCGACAGGGACCGACTTATAATTCACCCCTCCACTTT
>-|once|TRBV2|11|TRBJ2-7
CASRDGLEQYF
TGTGCCAGCAGGGACGGACTTGAGCAGTACTTC
>-|-|TRBV24-1|14|TRBJ1-4
CATSDGSPGEKLFF
TGTGCCACCAGTGATGGCTCTCCAGGTGAAAAACTGTTTTTT
>-|-|TRBV20-1|11|TRBJ1-1
CSAIKASEAFF
TGCAGTGCAATTAAAGCGAGTGAAGCTTTCTTT